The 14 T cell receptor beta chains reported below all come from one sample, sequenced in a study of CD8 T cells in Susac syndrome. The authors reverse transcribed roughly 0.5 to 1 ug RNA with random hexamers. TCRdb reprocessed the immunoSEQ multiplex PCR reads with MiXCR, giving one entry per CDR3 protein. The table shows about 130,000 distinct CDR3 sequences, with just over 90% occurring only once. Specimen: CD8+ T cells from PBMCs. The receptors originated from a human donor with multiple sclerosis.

This CDR3 reads CASSQLWGSNQPQHF. The CDR3 coding sequence is TGCGCCAGCAGCCAGTTATGGGGAAGCAATCAGCCCCAGCATTTT. The V gene is TRBV4-1, the J gene TRBJ1-5, with D hard to call. V was trimmed by 3 bases and J by 1 base, leaving 10 bases between them. CDR1 MGHRA and CDR2 YSYEKL come from the germline V gene. The CDR3 totals 15 residues.

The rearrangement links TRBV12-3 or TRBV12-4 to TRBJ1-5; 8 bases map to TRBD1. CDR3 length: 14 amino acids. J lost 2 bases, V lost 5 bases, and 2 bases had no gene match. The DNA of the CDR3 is TGTGCCAGCAGTAGGACAGGGCGCAATCAGCCCCAGCATTTT. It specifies CASSRTGRNQPQHF.

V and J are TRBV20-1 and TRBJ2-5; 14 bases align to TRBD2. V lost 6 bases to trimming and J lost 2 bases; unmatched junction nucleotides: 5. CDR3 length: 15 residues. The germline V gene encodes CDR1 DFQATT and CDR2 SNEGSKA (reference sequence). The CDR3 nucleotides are TGCAGTGCGCAGACTAGCGGGGGGGCGCAAGAGACCCAGTACTTC. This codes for CSAQTSGGAQETQYF.

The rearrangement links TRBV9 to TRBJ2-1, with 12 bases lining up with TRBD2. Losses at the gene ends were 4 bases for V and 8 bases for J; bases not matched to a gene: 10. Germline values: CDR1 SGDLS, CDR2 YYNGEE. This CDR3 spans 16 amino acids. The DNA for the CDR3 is TGTGCCAGCAGCCCACGGACTAGCGGGGTTCTTGATGAGCAGTTCTTC. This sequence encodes CASSPRTSGVLDEQFF. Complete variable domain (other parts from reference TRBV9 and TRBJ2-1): DSGVTQTPKHLITATGQRVTLRCSPRSGDLSVYWYQQSLDQGLQFLIQYYNGEERAKGNILERFSAQQFPDLHSELNLSSLELGDSALYFCASSPRTSGVLDEQFFGPGTRLTVL.

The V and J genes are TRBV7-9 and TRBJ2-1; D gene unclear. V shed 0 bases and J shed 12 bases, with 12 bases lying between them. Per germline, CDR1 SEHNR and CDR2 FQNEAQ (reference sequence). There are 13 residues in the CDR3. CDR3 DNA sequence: TGTGCCAGCAGCTTAGCGCCGGCTACGGGGCAGTTCTTC. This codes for CASSLAPATGQFF.

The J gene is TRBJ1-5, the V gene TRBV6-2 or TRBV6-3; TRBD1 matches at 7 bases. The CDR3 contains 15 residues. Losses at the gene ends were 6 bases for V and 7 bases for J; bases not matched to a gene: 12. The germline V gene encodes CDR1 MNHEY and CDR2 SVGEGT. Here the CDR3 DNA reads TGTGCCAGCAGCCCTAACCCACAGGGGTTGCAGCCCCAGCATTTT. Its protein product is CASSPNPQGLQPQHF.

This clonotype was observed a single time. The CDR3 here is CSATGLDSYEQYF. CDR3 DNA sequence: TGCAGTGCTACGGGACTCGACTCCTACGAGCAGTACTTC. This chain links TRBV20-1 with TRBJ2-7; D is perhaps TRBD2 (6 bases). CDR3 length: 13 amino acids. With 4 bases removed from V and 0 bases from J, the gap between germline ends came to 10 bases. Germline V gene data show CDR1 as DFQATT and CDR2 as SNEGSKA (reference sequence).

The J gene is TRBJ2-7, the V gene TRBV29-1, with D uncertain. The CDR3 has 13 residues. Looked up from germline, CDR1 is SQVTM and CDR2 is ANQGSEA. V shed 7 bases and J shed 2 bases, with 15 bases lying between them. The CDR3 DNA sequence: TGCAGCGCCTCTTCGGGCCTAACCTACGAGCAGTACTTC. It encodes CSASSGLTYEQYF.

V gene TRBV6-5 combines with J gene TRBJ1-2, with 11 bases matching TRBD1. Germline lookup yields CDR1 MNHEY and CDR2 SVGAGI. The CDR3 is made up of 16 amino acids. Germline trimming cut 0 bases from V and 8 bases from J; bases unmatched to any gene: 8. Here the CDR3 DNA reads TGTGCCAGCAGTTACTCGTTTCCCGGACAGGGGGCGGGCTACACCTTC. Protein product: CASSYSFPGQGAGYTF.

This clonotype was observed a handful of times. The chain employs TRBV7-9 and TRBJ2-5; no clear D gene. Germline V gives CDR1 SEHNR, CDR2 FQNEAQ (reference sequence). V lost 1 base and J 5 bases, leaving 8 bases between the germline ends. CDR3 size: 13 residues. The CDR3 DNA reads TGTGCCAGCAGCTTAGGGTCGACCGAGACCCAGTACTTC. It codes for CASSLGSTETQYF.

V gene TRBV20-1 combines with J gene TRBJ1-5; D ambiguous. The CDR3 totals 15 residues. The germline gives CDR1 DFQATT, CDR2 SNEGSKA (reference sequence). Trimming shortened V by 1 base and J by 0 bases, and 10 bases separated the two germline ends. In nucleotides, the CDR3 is TGCAGTGCTAGAGGTTCGGACGGTAGCAATCAGCCCCAGCATTTT. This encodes CSARGSDGSNQPQHF.

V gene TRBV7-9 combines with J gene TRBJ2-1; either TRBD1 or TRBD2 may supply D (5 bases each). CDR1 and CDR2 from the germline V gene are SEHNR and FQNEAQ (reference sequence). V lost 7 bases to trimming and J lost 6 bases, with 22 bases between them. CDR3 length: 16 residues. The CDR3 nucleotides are TGTGCCAGCAACCTGGACCGGGACCCCGATCCCAATGAGCAGTTCTTC. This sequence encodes CASNLDRDPDPNEQFF. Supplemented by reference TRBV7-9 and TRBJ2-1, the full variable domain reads DTGVSQNPRHKITKRGQNVTFRCDPISEHNRLYWYRQTLGQGPEFLTYFQNEAQLEKSRLLSDRFSAERPKGSFSTLEIQRTEQGDSAMYLCASNLDRDPDPNEQFFGPGTRLTVL.

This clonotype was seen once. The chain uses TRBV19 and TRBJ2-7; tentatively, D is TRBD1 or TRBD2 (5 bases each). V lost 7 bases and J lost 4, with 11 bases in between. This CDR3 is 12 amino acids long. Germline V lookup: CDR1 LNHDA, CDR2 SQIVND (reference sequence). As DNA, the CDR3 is TGTGCCAGTAACCATGGGGGTTACGAGCAGTACTTC. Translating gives CASNHGGYEQYF.

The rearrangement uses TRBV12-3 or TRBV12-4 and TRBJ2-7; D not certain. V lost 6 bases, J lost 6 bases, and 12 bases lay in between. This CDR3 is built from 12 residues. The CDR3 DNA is TGTGCCAGCAGCTATAAACGCTCCGAGCAGTACTTC. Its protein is CASSYKRSEQYF.